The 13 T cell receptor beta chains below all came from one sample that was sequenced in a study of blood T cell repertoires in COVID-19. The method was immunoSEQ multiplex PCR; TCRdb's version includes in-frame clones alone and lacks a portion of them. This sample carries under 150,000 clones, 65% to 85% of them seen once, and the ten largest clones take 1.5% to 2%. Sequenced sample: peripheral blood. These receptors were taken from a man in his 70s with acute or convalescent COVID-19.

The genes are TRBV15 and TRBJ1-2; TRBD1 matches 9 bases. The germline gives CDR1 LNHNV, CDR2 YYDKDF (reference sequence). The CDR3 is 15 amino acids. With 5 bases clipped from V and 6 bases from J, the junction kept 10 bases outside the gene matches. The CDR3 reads CATSFGRDRVHGYTF. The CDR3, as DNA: TGTGCCACCAGCTTCGGCCGGGACAGGGTACATGGCTACACCTTC.

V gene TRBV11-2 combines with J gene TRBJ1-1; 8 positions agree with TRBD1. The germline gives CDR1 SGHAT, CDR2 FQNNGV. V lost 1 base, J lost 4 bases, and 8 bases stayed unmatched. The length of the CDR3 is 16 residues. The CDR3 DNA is TGTGCCAGCAGCTTAGGGTCAGGGGGCGATGGCACTGAAGCTTTCTTT. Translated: CASSLGSGGDGTEAFF.

Written as DNA, the CDR3 is TGTGCCAGCAGTTACGCGGTGAACACTGAAGCTTTCTTT. Protein sequence: CASSYAVNTEAFF. This chain joins TRBV6-5 and TRBJ1-1; D ambiguous. CDR1 is MNHEY, CDR2 SVGAGI, per germline. Trimming shortened V by 2 bases and J by 0 bases, and 4 bases separated the two germline ends. The CDR3 is 13 amino acids.

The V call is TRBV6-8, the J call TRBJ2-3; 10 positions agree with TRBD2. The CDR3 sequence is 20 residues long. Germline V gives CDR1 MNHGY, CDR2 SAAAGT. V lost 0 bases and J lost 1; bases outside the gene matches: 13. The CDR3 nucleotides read TGTGCCAGCAGTTACTCGACTAGCGGGTTCAACCCAACCCGCACAGATACGCAGTATTTT. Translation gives CASSYSTSGFNPTRTDTQYF.

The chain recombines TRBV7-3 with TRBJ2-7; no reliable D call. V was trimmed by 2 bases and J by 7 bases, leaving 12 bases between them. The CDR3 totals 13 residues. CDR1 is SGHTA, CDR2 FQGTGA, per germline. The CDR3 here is CASSLSPSTEQYF. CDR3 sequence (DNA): TGTGCCAGCAGCTTATCTCCGTCGACTGAGCAGTACTTC.

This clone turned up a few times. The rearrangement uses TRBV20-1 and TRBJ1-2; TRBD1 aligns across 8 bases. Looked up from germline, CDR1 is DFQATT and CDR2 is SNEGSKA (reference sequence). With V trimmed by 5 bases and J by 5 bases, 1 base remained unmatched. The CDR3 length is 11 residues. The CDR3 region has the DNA TGCAGTGCTCGACAGGGGTATGGCTACACCTTC. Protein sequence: CSARQGYGYTF.

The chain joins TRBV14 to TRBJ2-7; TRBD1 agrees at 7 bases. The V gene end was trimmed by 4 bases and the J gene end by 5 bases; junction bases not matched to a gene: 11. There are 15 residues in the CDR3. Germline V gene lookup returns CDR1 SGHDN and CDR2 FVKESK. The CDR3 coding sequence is TGTGCCAGCAGCCTCCAGGACAGGTATTTCCACGAGCAGTACTTC. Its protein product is CASSLQDRYFHEQYF.

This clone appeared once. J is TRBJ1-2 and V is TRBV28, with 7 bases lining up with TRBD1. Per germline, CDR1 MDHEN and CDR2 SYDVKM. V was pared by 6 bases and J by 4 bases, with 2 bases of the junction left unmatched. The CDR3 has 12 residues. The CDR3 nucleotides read TGTGCCAGCAGCAGGGGGAGCTATGGCTACACCTTC. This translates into CASSRGSYGYTF.

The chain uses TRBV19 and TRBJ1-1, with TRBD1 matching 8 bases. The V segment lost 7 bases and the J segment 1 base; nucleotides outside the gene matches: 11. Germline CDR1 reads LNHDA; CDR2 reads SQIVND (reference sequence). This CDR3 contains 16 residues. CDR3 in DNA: TGTGCCAGTACCCTATTGTTTGGGACAGGGAACACTGAAGCTTTCTTT. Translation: CASTLLFGTGNTEAFF.

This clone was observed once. This chain's CDR3 is CASSQSQGGYGYTF. The CDR3 DNA reads TGTGCCAGCAGCCAATCACAGGGTGGCTATGGCTACACCTTC. The V call is TRBV3-1 (or the pseudogene TRBV3-2), the J call TRBJ1-2, with D perhaps TRBD1 (6 bases). The CDR3 consists of 14 residues. The germline CDR1 and CDR2 sequences are LGHDT and YNNKEL (reference sequence). Trimming cost V 2 bases and J 4 bases, with 11 bases left between them.

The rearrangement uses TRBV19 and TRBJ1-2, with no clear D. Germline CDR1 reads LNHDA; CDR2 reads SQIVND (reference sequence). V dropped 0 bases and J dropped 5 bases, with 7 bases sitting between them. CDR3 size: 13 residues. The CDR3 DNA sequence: TGTGCCAGTAGTATAGAGGCCAGTTATGGCTACACCTTC. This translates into CASSIEASYGYTF.

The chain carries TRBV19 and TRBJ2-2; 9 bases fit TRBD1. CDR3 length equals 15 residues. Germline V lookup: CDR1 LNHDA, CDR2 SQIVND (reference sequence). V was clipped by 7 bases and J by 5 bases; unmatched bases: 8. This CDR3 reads CASTADRGLTGELFF. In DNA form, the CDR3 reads TGTGCCAGTACCGCGGACAGGGGCCTAACCGGGGAGCTGTTTTTT. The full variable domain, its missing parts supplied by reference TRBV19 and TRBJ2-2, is DGGITQSPKYLFRKEGQNVTLSCEQNLNHDAMYWYRQDPGQGLRLIYYSQIVNDFQKGDIAEGYSVSREKKESFPLTVTSAQKNPTAFYLCASTADRGLTGELFFGEGSRLTVL.

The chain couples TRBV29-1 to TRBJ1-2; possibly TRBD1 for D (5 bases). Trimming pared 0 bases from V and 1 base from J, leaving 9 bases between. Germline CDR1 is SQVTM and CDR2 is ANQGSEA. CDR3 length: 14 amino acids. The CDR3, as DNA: TGCAGCGTTGAAGACCTTAGGGGTAACTATGGCTACACCTTC. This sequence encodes CSVEDLRGNYGYTF.